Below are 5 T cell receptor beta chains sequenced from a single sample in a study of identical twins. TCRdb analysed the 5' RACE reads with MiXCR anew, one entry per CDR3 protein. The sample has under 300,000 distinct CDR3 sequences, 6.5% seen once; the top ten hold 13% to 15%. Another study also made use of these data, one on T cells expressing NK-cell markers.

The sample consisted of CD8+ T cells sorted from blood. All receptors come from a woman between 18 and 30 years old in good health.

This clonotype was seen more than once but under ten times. As DNA, the CDR3 is TGTGCCAGCATCGGCAGGCCTAGCAATCAGCCCCAGCATTTT. Translation gives CASIGRPSNQPQHF. J is TRBJ1-5 and V is TRBV6-1; no firm D call. Germline values: CDR1 MNHNS, CDR2 SASEGT. The CDR3 has 14 residues. The V gene lost 7 bases and the J gene lost 0 bases, with 10 bases spanning the gap.

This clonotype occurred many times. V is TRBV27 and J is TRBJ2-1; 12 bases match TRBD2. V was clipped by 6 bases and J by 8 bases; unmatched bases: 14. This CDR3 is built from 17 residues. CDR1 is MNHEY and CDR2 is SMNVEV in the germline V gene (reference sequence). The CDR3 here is CASSTKSSGRALYEQFF. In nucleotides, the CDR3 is TGTGCCAGCAGCACGAAATCTAGCGGGAGGGCCCTCTATGAGCAGTTCTTC.

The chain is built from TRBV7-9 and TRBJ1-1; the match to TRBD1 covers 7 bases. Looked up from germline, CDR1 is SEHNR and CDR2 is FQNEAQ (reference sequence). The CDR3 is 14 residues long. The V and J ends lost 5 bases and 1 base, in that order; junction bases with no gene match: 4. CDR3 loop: CASSKTGQNTEAFF. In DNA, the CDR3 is TGTGCCAGCAGCAAGACAGGGCAGAACACTGAAGCTTTCTTT.

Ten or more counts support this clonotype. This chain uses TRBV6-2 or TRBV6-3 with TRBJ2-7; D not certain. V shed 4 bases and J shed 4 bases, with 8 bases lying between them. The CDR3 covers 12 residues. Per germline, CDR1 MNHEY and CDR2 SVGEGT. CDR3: CASSSSPYEQYF. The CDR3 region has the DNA TGTGCCAGCAGTTCCAGCCCATACGAGCAGTACTTC.

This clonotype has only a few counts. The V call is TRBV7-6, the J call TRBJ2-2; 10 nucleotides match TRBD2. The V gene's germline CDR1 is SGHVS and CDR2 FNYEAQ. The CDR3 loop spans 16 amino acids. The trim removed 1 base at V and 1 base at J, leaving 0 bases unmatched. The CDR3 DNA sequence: TGTGCCAGCAGCTTAGGGACTAGCGGGAACACCGGGGAGCTGTTTTTT. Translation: CASSLGTSGNTGELFF.